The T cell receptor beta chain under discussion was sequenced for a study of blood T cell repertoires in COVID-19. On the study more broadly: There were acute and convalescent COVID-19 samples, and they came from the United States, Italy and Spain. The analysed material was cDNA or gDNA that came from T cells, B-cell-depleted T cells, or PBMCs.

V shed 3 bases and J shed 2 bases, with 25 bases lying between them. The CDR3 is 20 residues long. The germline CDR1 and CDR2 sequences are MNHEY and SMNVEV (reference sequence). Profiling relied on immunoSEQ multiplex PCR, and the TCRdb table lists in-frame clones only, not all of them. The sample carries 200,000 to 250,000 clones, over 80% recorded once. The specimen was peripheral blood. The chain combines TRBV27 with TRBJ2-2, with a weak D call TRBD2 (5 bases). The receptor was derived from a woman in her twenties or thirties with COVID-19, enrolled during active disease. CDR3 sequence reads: CASSFVWGASAKYNTGELFF. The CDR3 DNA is TGTGCCAGCAGTTTCGTTTGGGGAGCATCAGCCAAATATAACACCGGGGAGCTGTTTTTT.